Given below is one T cell receptor (beta chain) in context. This specimen comes from a study of blood T cell repertoires in COVID-19. Study at large: T cells, B-cell-depleted T cells, or PBMCs supplied cDNA or gDNA.

The method was immunoSEQ multiplex PCR; TCRdb's version includes in-frame clones alone and lacks a portion of them. The profile shows roughly 70,000 clones, roughly 84% of them singletons. The junction had 6 bases not matched to a gene; V was cut back by 4 bases and J by 2 bases. CDR1 SGDLS and CDR2 YYNGEE come from the germline V gene. CDR3 size: 15 residues. The specimen was peripheral blood. This TCR derives from an elderly woman with active or convalescent COVID-19. The chain recombines TRBV9 with TRBJ1-2; the match to TRBD1 covers 9 bases. The DNA of the CDR3 is TGTGCCAGCAGCTTAAGACAGGGGGGGAACTATGGCTACACCTTC. Translating it yields CASSLRQGGNYGYTF.